Shown below are 29 T cell receptor beta chains from a single sample sequenced in a study of Tregs in tolerant kidney transplant recipients. The nonmyeloablative bone marrow transplants came from related graft donors, with transient mixed chimerism. Assay: immunoSEQ multiplex PCR; the TCRdb copy retains only in-frame clones and omits some. This sample has more than 90,000 clones; roughly 93% occur once, and the top ten carry approximately 1.5%. Specimen: CD4+ T cells from blood (PBMCs), collected 12 months after the transplant. These receptors were collected from a human patient who received a combined kidney and bone marrow transplant. Some of the T cells may derive from the graft donor.

This chain connects TRBV29-1 to TRBJ1-2; 7 bases match TRBD1. Germline CDR1 SQVTM, CDR2 ANQGSEA. V gave up 4 bases and J gave up 8 bases; unmatched junction bases: 7. The CDR3 extends over 12 amino acids. Here the CDR3 DNA reads TGCAGCGTTGCCGTGGACAGGAAAGGCTACACCTTC. It yields the protein CSVAVDRKGYTF.

This rearrangement joins TRBV19 to TRBJ2-6; 11 bases line up with TRBD2. Trimming removed 7 bases from V and 0 bases from J; junction bases left unmatched: 8. In germline, CDR1 is LNHDA, CDR2 SQIVND (reference sequence). This CDR3 is 18 amino acids long. This chain's CDR3 is CASTRIAGGNSGANVLTF. CDR3 in DNA: TGTGCCAGTACCCGAATAGCGGGAGGGAACTCTGGGGCCAACGTCCTGACTTTC.

This clone was observed a single time. The chain couples TRBV7-8 to TRBJ2-2; 9 positions agree with TRBD1. CDR3 size: 16 residues. Looked up from germline, CDR1 is SGHVS and CDR2 is FQNEAQ. Trimming took 5 bases from V and 4 from J; bases not matched to a gene: 8. The chain's CDR3 is CASSPRGQGGTGELFF. CDR3 DNA sequence: TGTGCCAGCAGCCCTCGGGGACAGGGTGGCACCGGGGAGCTGTTTTTT.

This chain joins TRBV7-2 and TRBJ2-2; TRBD2 agrees at 7 bases. The CDR3 covers 14 residues. Losses at the gene ends were 5 bases for V and 5 bases for J; bases not matched to a gene: 5. Germline loops: CDR1 SGHTA, CDR2 FQGNSA. CDR3 residues: CASSPTGGTGELFF. In DNA form, the CDR3 reads TGTGCCAGCAGCCCCACCGGGGGGACCGGGGAGCTGTTTTTT.

J is TRBJ2-1 and V is TRBV6-6; TRBD1 aligns across 7 bases. J lost 1 base, V lost 0 bases, and 3 bases had no gene match. The germline gives CDR1 MNHNY, CDR2 SVGAGI (reference sequence). The CDR3 contains 16 residues. The DNA of the CDR3 is TGTGCCAGCAGTTACTCTGGCAGGGGGTCCTACAATGAGCAGTTCTTC. Its protein product is CASSYSGRGSYNEQFF.

The chain has TRBV18 and TRBJ2-7; D is perhaps TRBD2 (5 bases). CDR3 length equals 14 residues. The V end was cut by 3 bases, the J end by 6 bases, with 15 bases between. Looked up from germline, CDR1 is KGHSH and CDR2 is LQKENI. CDR3 protein: CASSPGLAFSEQYF. The CDR3 DNA is TGTGCCAGCTCACCCGGACTTGCCTTCTCCGAGCAGTACTTC.

The V and J genes are TRBV19 and TRBJ2-7, with 7 bases lining up with TRBD1. CDR1 LNHDA and CDR2 SQIVND come from the germline V gene (reference sequence). The length of the CDR3 is 15 residues. V was clipped by 3 bases and J by 3 bases; unmatched bases: 8. The CDR3 DNA reads as TGTGCCAGTAGTATGGCGAGGGGGCAGATCTACGAGCAGTACTTC. This sequence encodes CASSMARGQIYEQYF.

The gene calls are TRBV27 and TRBJ2-5, with a tentative D call TRBD1 (6 bases). The J call may be incorrect, as the DNA end agrees better with TRBJ2-7. CDR1 MNHEY and CDR2 SMNVEV come from the germline V gene (reference sequence). The CDR3 spans 13 residues. CDR3 loop: CASKDRRPYEQYF. The DNA of the CDR3 is TGTGCCAGCAAAGACAGGCGACCCTACGAGCAGTACTTC.

The chain is built from TRBV6-6 and TRBJ2-3; 7 bases agree with TRBD1. Unmatched junction bases numbered 14, after V lost 6 bases and J lost 8 bases. Germline lookup yields CDR1 MNHNY and CDR2 SVGAGI (reference sequence). The CDR3 length is 15 residues. The CDR3 sequence is CASRGEGGGQTTQYF. CDR3 DNA: TGTGCCAGCAGGGGGGAAGGGGGCGGGCAAACTACGCAGTATTTT.

This chain uses TRBV14 with TRBJ1-2; D remains ambiguous. The CDR3 spans 14 residues. The V gene lost 0 bases and the J gene lost 7 bases, with 12 bases spanning the gap. Per germline, CDR1 SGHDN and CDR2 FVKESK. The CDR3 here is CASSQDQYEAGYTF. The CDR3 DNA reads as TGTGCCAGCAGCCAAGATCAATATGAAGCTGGCTACACCTTC.

J is TRBJ1-6 and V is TRBV25-1; a weak D match, TRBD1 (5 bases). Germline V gene data show CDR1 as MGHDK and CDR2 as SYGVNS. This CDR3 is 15 amino acids long. V was clipped by 4 bases and J by 9 bases, with 16 bases between them. CDR3 in amino acids: CASSGSGESFSPLHF. CDR3 coding DNA: TGTGCCAGCAGTGGTTCGGGGGAATCCTTTTCACCCCTCCACTTT.

The CDR3 DNA reads TGTGCCAGCAGGAGAACAGGGGAAGGTCTTTTCGAGCAGTACTTC. As protein: CASRRTGEGLFEQYF. V and J are TRBV6-5 and TRBJ2-7; 7 bases align to TRBD1. Germline trimming cut 6 bases from V and 6 bases from J; bases unmatched to any gene: 14. In germline, CDR1 is MNHEY, CDR2 SVGAGI. This CDR3 has 15 amino acids.

The J gene is TRBJ2-7, the V gene TRBV27; 8 bases are shared with TRBD2. The CDR3 is 15 amino acids. Germline trimming cut 5 bases from V and 1 base from J; bases unmatched to any gene: 7. Germline V gene lookup returns CDR1 MNHEY and CDR2 SMNVEV (reference sequence). The CDR3: CASSALAGPSYEQYF. CDR3 coding DNA: TGTGCCAGCAGTGCCTTAGCGGGGCCATCCTACGAGCAGTACTTC.

This clone has more than one count but fewer than ten. V usage is TRBV6-5 and J usage is TRBJ1-1, with D possibly being TRBD1 (6 bases). The germline CDR1 and CDR2 sequences are MNHEY and SVGAGI. The CDR3 loop spans 15 amino acids. Trimming shortened V by 6 bases and J by 4 bases, and 18 bases separated the two germline ends. The DNA of the CDR3 is TGTGCCAGCAGCCCCGAATTTCGGACAGCCACTGAAGCTTTCTTT. This sequence encodes CASSPEFRTATEAFF.

The chain combines TRBV2 with TRBJ2-7; 9 positions agree with TRBD1. Germline loops: CDR1 SNHLY, CDR2 FYNNEI. The CDR3 spans 14 residues. Unmatched junction bases numbered 7, after V lost 6 bases and J lost 4 bases. As DNA, the CDR3 is TGTGCCAGCAGGGTGACAGGGGGGGCGTACGAGCAGTACTTC. This codes for CASRVTGGAYEQYF.

The gene calls are TRBV18 and TRBJ1-3; 7 nucleotides line up with TRBD1. After removal of 2 bases from V and 0 bases from J, the junction contained 10 bases not matched to a gene. Germline V gene lookup returns CDR1 KGHSH and CDR2 LQKENI. The CDR3 loop spans 18 amino acids. CDR3 loop: CASSPSTGNFYSGNTIYF. The CDR3 nucleotides are TGTGCCAGCTCACCATCGACAGGGAACTTCTACTCTGGAAACACCATATATTTT.

CDR3 sequence: CASSYGKRQANQPQHF. The CDR3 DNA follows: TGTGCCAGCAGTTACGGGAAAAGACAGGCCAATCAGCCCCAGCATTTT. V is TRBV6-5 and J is TRBJ1-5; D possibly corresponds to TRBD1 (6 bases). Trimming removed 2 bases at V and 3 bases at J, with 14 bases between. This CDR3 contains 16 residues. Looked up from germline, CDR1 is MNHEY and CDR2 is SVGAGI.

V gene TRBV7-9 combines with J gene TRBJ1-2; D unresolved. This CDR3 has 17 residues. Looked up from germline, CDR1 is SEHNR and CDR2 is FQNEAQ (reference sequence). V lost 3 bases to trimming and J lost 4 bases, with 21 bases between them. In nucleotides, the CDR3 is TGTGCCAGCAGCTTTCATCGGGGTGGCTCAGACCTCTATGGCTACACCTTC. The encoded protein is CASSFHRGGSDLYGYTF.

This chain links TRBV5-1 with TRBJ1-5; TRBD1 matches at 10 bases. This CDR3 has 15 amino acids. Per germline, CDR1 SGHRS and CDR2 YFSETQ. V lost 3 bases to trimming and J lost 6 bases; unmatched junction nucleotides: 6. CDR3 residues: CASSSDGQGGQPQHF. In DNA form, the CDR3 reads TGCGCCAGCAGCTCGGATGGACAGGGGGGTCAGCCCCAGCATTTT.

The rearrangement links TRBV7-6 to TRBJ1-1; a possible D gene is TRBD1 (6 bases). From germline, CDR1 is SGHVS and CDR2 FNYEAQ. Between the trimmed V and J ends, which lost 2 bases and 0 bases, there was a span of 7 bases. CDR3 length: 14 amino acids. The CDR3 bases are TGTGCCAGCAGCTTAACAGGGATGAACACTGAAGCTTTCTTT. Protein sequence: CASSLTGMNTEAFF. Filled out from reference TRBV7-6 and TRBJ1-1, the complete variable domain reads GAGVSQSPRYKVTKRGQDVALRCDPISGHVSLYWYRQALGQGPEFLTYFNYEAQQDKSGLPNDRFSAERPEGSISTLTIQRTEQRDSAMYRCASSLTGMNTEAFFGQGTRLTVV.

This CDR3 is CASRSGAPAYEQYF. The CDR3 DNA is TGCGCCAGCAGATCAGGGGCGCCCGCGTACGAGCAGTACTTC. J is TRBJ2-7 and V is TRBV10-2; D might be TRBD1 (6 bases). V was clipped by 6 bases and J by 4 bases, with 16 bases between them. The CDR3 extends over 14 amino acids. Germline assignment: CDR1 WSHSY and CDR2 SAAADI.

The V call is TRBV5-4, the J call TRBJ1-2, with 10 bases fitting TRBD1. The CDR3 loop spans 18 amino acids. Losses at the gene ends were 3 bases for V and 5 bases for J; bases not matched to a gene: 16. Germline assignment: CDR1 SGHNT and CDR2 YYREEE (reference sequence). CDR3 amino acids: CASSSIWGQGSGGYGYTF. DNA for the CDR3: TGTGCCAGCAGCTCCATATGGGGACAGGGGTCCGGAGGGTATGGCTACACCTTC.

V is TRBV28 and J is TRBJ2-7, with 7 bases aligning to TRBD2. V was clipped by 5 bases and J by 7 bases; unmatched bases: 14. Germline V gives CDR1 MDHEN, CDR2 SYDVKM. CDR3 size: 15 residues. For the CDR3, the DNA is TGTGCCAGCAGTCCCGCGGGGGTTGGGGCGGGTGAGCAGTACTTC. Protein sequence: CASSPAGVGAGEQYF.

The V and J genes are TRBV5-6 and TRBJ1-1; no definite D call. Between the trimmed V and J ends, which lost 4 bases and 4 bases, there was a span of 8 bases. The CDR3 runs 12 residues. The germline V gene has CDR1 SGHDT and CDR2 YYEEEE. CDR3 bases: TGTGCCAGCAGCCTAAAGTTCACTGAAGCTTTCTTT. This gives the protein CASSLKFTEAFF.

The V gene is TRBV7-2, the J gene TRBJ2-7, with D perhaps matching TRBD1 (8 bases). Trimming removed 1 base at V and 3 bases at J, with 16 bases between. CDR1 and CDR2 (germline): SGHTA, FQGNSA. There are 16 residues in the CDR3. This CDR3 is CASSLGFHRGGYEQYF. The CDR3 bases are TGTGCCAGCAGCTTAGGATTTCACAGGGGGGGCTACGAGCAGTACTTC. The variable domain in full, with the rest retrieved from reference TRBV7-2 and TRBJ2-7, is GAGVSQSPSNKVTEKGKDVELRCDPISGHTALYWYRQSLGQGLEFLIYFQGNSAPDKSGLPSDRFSAERTGGSVSTLTIQRTQQEDSAVYLCASSLGFHRGGYEQYFGPGTRLTVT.

V is TRBV29-1 and J is TRBJ1-1; D call uncertain. Germline V gene lookup returns CDR1 SQVTM and CDR2 ANQGSEA. Trimming took off 2 bases at V and 1 base at J, with 11 bases between the two ends. The length of the CDR3 is 14 residues. DNA of the CDR3: TGCAGCGTTGAACACGGGATGGGGAACACTGAAGCTTTCTTT. Translating it yields CSVEHGMGNTEAFF.

The J gene is TRBJ2-1, the V gene TRBV5-4; 8 nucleotides match TRBD2. Germline V gene sequence: CDR1 SGHNT, CDR2 YYREEE (reference sequence). This CDR3 is 12 amino acids long. V was clipped by 4 bases and J by 12 bases; unmatched bases: 6. DNA of the CDR3: TGTGCCAGCAGCGGCCTCGCGGGGGGGCAGTTCTTC. Its protein is CASSGLAGGQFF. The entire variable domain, with the rest obtained from reference TRBV5-4 and TRBJ2-1, is as follows: ETGVTQSPTHLIKTRGQQVTLRCSSQSGHNTVSWYQQALGQGPQFIFQYYREEENGRGNFPPRFSGLQFPNYSSELNVNALELDDSALYLCASSGLAGGQFFGPGTRLTVL.

The rearrangement links TRBV19 to TRBJ1-4, with 10 bases lining up with TRBD1. After removal of 4 bases from V and 7 bases from J, the junction contained 3 bases not matched to a gene. CDR3 size: 14 residues. In germline, CDR1 is LNHDA, CDR2 SQIVND (reference sequence). The CDR3 DNA reads as TGTGCCAGTAGTACCGGACAGGGGGGTGAAAAACTGTTTTTT. This sequence encodes CASSTGQGGEKLFF.

The chain combines TRBV29-1 with TRBJ1-3; no definite D call. V lost 2 bases to trimming and J lost 2 bases, with 16 bases between them. The CDR3 sequence is 16 residues long. CDR1 and CDR2 from the germline V gene are SQVTM and ANQGSEA. The DNA for the CDR3 is TGCAGCGTTGAAAGGCGTACGGGGATGACTGGAAACACCATATATTTT. It specifies CSVERRTGMTGNTIYF.